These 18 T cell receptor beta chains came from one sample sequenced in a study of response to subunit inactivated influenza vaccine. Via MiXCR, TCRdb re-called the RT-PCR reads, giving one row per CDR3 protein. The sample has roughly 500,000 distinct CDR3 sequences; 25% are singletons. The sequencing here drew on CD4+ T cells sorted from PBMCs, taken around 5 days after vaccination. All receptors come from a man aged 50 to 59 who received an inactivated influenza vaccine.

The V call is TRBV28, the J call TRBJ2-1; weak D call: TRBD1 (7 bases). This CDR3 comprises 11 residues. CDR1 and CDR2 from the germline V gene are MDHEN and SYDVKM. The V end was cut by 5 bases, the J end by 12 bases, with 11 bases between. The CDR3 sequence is CASSPQGGQFF. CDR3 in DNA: TGTGCCAGCAGTCCCCAGGGGGGGCAGTTCTTC.

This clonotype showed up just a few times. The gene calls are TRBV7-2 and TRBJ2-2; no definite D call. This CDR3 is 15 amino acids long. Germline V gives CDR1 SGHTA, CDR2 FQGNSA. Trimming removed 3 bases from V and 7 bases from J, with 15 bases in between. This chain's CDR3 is CASSFSEGLGGELFF. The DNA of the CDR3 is TGTGCCAGCAGCTTTTCTGAAGGATTGGGCGGGGAGCTGTTTTTT.

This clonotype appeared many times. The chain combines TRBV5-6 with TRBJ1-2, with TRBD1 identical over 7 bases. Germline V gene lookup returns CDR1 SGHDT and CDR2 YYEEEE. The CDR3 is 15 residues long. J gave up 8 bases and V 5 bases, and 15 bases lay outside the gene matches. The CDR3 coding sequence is TGTGCCAGCAGTCGATCTACAGGGGACACTTACGGCTACACCTTC. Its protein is CASSRSTGDTYGYTF.

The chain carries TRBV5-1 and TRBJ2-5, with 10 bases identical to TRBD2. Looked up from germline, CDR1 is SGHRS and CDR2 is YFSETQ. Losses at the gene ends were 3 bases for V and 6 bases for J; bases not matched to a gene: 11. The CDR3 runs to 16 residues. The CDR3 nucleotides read TGCGCCAGCAGCTCCGACCTGAGCGGGGGGGCCCAGACCCAGTACTTC. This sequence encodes CASSSDLSGGAQTQYF.

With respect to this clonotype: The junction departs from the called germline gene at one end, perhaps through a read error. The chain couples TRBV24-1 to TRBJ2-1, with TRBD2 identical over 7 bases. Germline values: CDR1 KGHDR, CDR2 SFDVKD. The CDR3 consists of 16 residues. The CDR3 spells CASSTGGAGSYNEQFF. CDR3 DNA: TGTGCCTCCAGCACGGGAGGTGCGGGCTCCTACAATGAGCAGTTCTTC.

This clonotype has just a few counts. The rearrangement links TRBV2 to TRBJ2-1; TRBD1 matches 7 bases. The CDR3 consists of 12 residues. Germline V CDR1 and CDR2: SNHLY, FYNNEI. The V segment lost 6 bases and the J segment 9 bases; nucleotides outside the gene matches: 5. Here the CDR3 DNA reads TGTGCCAGCAGCAAAGACAGGGTTGAGCAGTTCTTC. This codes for CASSKDRVEQFF.

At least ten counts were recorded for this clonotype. CDR3 sequence reads: CASSSVGGNNEQFF. CDR3 bases: TGTGCCAGCAGCTCCGTCGGGGGGAACAATGAGCAGTTCTTC. The chain couples TRBV7-9 to TRBJ2-1; 7 bases line up with TRBD2. This CDR3 has 14 residues. The germline V gene encodes CDR1 SEHNR and CDR2 FQNEAQ (reference sequence). V dropped 4 bases and J dropped 5; count of bases not matched to a gene: 5. The complete variable domain, with remaining parts taken from reference TRBV7-9 and TRBJ2-1, reads DTGVSQNPRHKITKRGQNVTFRCDPISEHNRLYWYRQTLGQGPEFLTYFQNEAQLEKSRLLSDRFSAERPKGSFSTLEIQRTEQGDSAMYLCASSSVGGNNEQFFGPGTRLTVL.

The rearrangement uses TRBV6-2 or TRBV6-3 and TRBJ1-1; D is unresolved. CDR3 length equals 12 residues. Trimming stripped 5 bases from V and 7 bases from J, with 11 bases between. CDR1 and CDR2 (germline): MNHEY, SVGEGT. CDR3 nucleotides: TGTGCCAGCAGTAAACGTATGGGTGAAGCTTTCTTT. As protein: CASSKRMGEAFF.

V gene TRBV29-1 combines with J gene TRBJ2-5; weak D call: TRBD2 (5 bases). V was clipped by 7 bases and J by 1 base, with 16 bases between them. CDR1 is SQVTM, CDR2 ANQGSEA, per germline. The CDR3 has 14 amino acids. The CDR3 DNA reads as TGCAGCGCCAACGGTCTTGGGAGCCAAGAGACCCAGTACTTC. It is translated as CSANGLGSQETQYF.

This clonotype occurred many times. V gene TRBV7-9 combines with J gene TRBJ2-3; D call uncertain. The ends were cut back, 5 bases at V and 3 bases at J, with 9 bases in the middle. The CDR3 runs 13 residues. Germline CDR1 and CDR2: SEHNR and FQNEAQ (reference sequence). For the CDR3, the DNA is TGTGCCAGCAGCCAATCGGTTACAGATACGCAGTATTTT. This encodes CASSQSVTDTQYF.

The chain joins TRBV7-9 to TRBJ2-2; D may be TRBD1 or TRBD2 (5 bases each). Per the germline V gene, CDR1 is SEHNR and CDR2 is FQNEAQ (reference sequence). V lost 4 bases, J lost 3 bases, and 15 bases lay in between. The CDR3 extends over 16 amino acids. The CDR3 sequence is CASSSVGMGDTGELFF. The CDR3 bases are TGTGCCAGCAGCTCCGTGGGCATGGGGGACACCGGGGAGCTGTTTTTT.

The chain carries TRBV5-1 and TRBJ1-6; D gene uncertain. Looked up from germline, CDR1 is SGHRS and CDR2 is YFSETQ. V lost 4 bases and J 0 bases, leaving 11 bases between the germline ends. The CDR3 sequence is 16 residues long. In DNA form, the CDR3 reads TGCGCCAGCAGCACGGACGGAAACTCCTATAATTCACCCCTCCACTTT. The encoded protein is CASSTDGNSYNSPLHF. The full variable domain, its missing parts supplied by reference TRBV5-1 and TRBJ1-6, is KAGVTQTPRYLIKTRGQQVTLSCSPISGHRSVSWYQQTPGQGLQFLFEYFSETQRNKGNFPGRFSGRQFSNSRSEMNVSTLELGDSALYLCASSTDGNSYNSPLHFGNGTRLTVT.

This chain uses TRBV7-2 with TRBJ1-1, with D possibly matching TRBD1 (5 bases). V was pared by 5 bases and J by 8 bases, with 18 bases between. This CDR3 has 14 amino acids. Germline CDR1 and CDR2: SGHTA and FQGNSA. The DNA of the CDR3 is TGTGCCAGCAGCCGACAGCAAACCCTTTACGAAGCTTTCTTT. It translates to CASSRQQTLYEAFF.

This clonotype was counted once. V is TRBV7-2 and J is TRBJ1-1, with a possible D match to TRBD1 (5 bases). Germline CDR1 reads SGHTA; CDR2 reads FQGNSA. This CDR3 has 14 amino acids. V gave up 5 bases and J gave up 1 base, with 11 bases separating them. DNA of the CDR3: TGTGCCAGCAGCGCCGGACATGCGAACACTGAAGCTTTCTTT. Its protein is CASSAGHANTEAFF.

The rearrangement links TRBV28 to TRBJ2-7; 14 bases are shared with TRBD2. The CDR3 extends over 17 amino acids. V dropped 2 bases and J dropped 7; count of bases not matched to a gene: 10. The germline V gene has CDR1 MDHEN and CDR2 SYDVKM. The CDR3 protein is CASSLAGTSGSLREQYF. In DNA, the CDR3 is TGTGCCAGCAGTTTAGCCGGGACTAGCGGGAGTTTGAGGGAGCAGTACTTC.

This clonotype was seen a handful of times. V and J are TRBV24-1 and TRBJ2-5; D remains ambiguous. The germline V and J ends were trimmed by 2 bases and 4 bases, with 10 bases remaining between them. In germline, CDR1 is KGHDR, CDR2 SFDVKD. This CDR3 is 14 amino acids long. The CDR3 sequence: CATSDSGEGETQYF. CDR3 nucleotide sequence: TGTGCCACCAGTGATTCTGGAGAAGGAGAGACCCAGTACTTC.

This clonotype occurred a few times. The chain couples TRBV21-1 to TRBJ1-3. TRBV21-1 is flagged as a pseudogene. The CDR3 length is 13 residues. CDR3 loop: CASSGGQGNTIYF. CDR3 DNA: TGTGCCAGCAGTGGCGGCCAGGGAAACACCATATATTTT.

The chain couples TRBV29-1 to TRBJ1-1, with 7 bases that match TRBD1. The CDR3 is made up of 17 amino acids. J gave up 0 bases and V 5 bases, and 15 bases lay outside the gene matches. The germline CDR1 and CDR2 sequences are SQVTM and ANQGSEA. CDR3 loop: CSVRSRGGAGVNTEAFF. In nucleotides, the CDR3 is TGCAGCGTTCGATCCAGAGGGGGCGCAGGGGTGAACACTGAAGCTTTCTTT.